Sequencing of this T cell receptor (beta chain) was carried out in a study of cytomegalovirus exposure and HLA in healthy donors. This CDR3 is 15 amino acids long. The germline CDR1 and CDR2 sequences are SGHKS and YYEKEE (reference sequence). After removal of 7 bases from V and 0 bases from J, the junction contained 9 bases not matched to a gene. PCR used 60 Vbeta primers and 13 Jbeta primers. TCRdb's table, derived via immunoSEQ multiplex PCR, lists solely in-frame clones and lacks some. The table records about 110,000 clones, around 79% of them present only once. This TCR came from a man in his 60s in good health and CMV-seronegative. The chain recombines TRBV5-5 with TRBJ1-1; 7 bases agree with TRBD1. The specimen sequenced was PBMCs. In DNA, the CDR3 is TGTGCCAGCCACGTCGGAGGGACAGTGAACACTGAAGCTTTCTTT. It translates to CASHVGGTVNTEAFF.